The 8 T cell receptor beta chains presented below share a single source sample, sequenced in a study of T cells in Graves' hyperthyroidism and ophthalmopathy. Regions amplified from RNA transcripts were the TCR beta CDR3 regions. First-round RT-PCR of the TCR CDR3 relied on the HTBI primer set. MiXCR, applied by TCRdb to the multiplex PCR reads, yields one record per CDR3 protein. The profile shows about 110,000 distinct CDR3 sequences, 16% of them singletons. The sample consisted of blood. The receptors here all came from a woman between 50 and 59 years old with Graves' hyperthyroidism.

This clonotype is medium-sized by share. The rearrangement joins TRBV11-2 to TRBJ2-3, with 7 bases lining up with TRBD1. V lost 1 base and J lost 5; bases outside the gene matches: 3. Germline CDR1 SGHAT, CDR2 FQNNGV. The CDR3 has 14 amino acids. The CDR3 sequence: CASSLGPGGDTQYF. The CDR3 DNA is TGTGCCAGCAGCTTAGGCCCAGGGGGAGATACGCAGTATTTT. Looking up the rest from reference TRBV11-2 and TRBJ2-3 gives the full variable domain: EAGVAQSPRYKIIEKRQSVAFWCNPISGHATLYWYQQILGQGPKLLIQFQNNGVVDDSQLPKDRFSAERLKGVDSTLKIQPAKLEDSAVYLCASSLGPGGDTQYFGPGTRLTVL.

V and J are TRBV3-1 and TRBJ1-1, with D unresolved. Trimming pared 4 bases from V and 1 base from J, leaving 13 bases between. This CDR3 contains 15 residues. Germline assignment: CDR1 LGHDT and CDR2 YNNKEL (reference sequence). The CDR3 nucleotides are TGTGCCAGCAGCCTCGGAGAAAGACAGAACACTGAAGCTTTCTTT. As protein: CASSLGERQNTEAFF. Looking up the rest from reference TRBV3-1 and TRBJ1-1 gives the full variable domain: DTAVSQTPKYLVTQMGNDKSIKCEQNLGHDTMYWYKQDSKKFLKIMFSYNNKELIINETVPNRFSPKSPDKAHLNLHINSLELGDSAVYFCASSLGERQNTEAFFGQGTRLTVV.

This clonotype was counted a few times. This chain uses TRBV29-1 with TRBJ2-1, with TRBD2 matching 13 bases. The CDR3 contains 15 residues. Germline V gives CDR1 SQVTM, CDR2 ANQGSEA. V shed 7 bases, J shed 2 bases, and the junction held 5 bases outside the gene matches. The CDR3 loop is CSARLAGGPYNEQFF. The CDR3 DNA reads TGCAGCGCCCGACTAGCGGGAGGCCCCTACAATGAGCAGTTCTTC.

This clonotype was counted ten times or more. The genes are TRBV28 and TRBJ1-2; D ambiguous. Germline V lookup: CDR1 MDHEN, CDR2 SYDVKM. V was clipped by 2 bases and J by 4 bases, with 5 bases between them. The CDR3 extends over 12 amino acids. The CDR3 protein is CASSLGSYGYTF. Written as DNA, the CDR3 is TGTGCCAGCAGTTTAGGGAGCTATGGCTACACCTTC.

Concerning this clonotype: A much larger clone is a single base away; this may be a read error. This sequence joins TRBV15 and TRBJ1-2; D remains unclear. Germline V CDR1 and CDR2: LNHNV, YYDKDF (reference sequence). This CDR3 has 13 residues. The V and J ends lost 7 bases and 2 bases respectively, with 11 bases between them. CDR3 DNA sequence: TGTGCCACCAACCAAGGGATAAACTATGGCTACACCTTC. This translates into CATNQGINYGYTF.

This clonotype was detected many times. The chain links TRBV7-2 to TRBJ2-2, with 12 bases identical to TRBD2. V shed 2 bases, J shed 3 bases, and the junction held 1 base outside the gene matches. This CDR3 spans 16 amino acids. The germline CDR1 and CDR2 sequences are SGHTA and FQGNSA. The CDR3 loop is CASSLLAGGDTGELFF. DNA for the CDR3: TGTGCCAGCAGCTTACTAGCGGGAGGGGACACCGGGGAGCTGTTTTTT.

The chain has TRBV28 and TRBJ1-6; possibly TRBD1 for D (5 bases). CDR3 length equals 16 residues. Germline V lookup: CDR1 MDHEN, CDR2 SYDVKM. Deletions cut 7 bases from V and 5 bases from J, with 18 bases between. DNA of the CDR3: TGTGCCAGCACGCTGGGGGGGTCGGTTAATAATTCACCCCTCCACTTT. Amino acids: CASTLGGSVNNSPLHF.

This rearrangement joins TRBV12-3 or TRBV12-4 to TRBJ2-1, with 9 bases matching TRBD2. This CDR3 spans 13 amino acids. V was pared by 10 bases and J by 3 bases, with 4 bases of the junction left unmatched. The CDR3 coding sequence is TGTGCCATCCGGACTAGCGACTACAATGAGCAGTTCTTC. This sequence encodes CAIRTSDYNEQFF.